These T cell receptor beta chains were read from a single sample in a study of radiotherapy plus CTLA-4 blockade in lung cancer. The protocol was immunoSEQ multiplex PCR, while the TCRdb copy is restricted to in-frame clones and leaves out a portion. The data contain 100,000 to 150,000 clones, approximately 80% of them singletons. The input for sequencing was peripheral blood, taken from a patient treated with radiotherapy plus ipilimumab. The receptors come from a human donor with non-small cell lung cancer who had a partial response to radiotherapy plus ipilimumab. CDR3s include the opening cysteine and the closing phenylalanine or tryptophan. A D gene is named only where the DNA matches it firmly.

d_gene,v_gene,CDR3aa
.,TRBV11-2,CASSLGLAGNYEQYF
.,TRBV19,CASSANSGSAEAFF
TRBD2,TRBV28,CASRLAGGAETQYF
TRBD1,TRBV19,CASSIGTGAYGYTF
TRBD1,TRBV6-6,CASSPDRDSNQPQHF
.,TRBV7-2,CASSLGGFSSYEQYF
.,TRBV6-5,CASKNSGSNYGYTF
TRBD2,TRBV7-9,CASSLAGGLLETQYF
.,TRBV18,CASSPQGHRNTEAFF
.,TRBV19,CASSIEVHTGELFF
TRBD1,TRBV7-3,CASSSDRGIQYF
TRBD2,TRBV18,CASSPVAGSTDTQYF
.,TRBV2,CASSLDIAPTDTQYF
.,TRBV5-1,CASSPYVGSAKQFF
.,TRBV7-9,CASSLVWGRVNEQFF
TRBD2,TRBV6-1,CASSDWAGDEQYF
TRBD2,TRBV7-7,CASSPRLAGGPNEQFF
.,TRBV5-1,CASSLRQTDTEAFF
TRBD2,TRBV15,CATGGLAGNNEQFF
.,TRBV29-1,CSVRASGTDTQYF
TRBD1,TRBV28,CASSFWTGGSEAFF
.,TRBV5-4,CASSLARSHAYEQYF
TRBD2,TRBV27,CASSFSGGRADYNEQFF
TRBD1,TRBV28,CASSYAGGVKGYTF
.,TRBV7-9,CASSSFPAGGTEAFF
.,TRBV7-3,CASSLMDSAYEQYF
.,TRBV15,CATSREGGNEKLFF
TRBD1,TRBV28,CASTRGTEETQYF
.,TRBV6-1,CASRRDREAFF
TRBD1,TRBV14,CASSRDRQGNGNTIYF
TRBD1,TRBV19,CASSLGQRYNEQFF
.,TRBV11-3,CASSPGSYNEQFF
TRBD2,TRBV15,CATSLTSGGVAKNIQYF
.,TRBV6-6,CASSYAWNTEAFF
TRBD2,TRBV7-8,CASSFGLAGPTSTDTQYF
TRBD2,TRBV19,CASSIPGTSGYNEQFF
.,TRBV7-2,CASSLGPGAPIEKLFF
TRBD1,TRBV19,CASTRQGANTGELFF
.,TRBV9,CASSAGGSGYNEQFF
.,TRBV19,CASSSGQNSGNTIYF
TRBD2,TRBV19,CASSAPSSGSTDTQYF
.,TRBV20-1,CSALEETQYF
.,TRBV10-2,CASNPSDRTNTEAFF
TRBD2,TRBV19,CASSRSGGSYEQYF
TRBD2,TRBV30,CAWRLAGVETQYF